Sequencing of this T cell receptor beta chain was carried out in a study of T cells after yellow fever vaccination. As TCR cDNA was made by 5'RACE template switching, a universal primer site and UMIs were added. TCRdb re-derived calls from the 5' RACE reads in MiXCR, one entry per CDR3 protein. The sample carries more than 95,000 distinct CDR3 sequences, 7.5% to 10% recorded once. The CDR3 runs 16 residues. Germline V CDR1 and CDR2: SNHLY, FYNNEI. V trimming: 5 bases; J trimming: 2 bases; junction bases outside the gene matches: 6. Notes on this clonotype: Its antigen is undetermined.

Study observations and caveats: A weaker but faster secondary response was observed, peaking on day 5 versus 15.

This chain connects TRBV2 to TRBJ2-3; 11 bases align to TRBD2. This receptor was obtained from a man aged 18 to 30 who received the YFV17D yellow fever vaccine. The material was CD8+ T cells sorted from PBMCs, obtained on the day of the yellow fever booster vaccination. CDR3 DNA sequence: TGTGCCAGCAGTCCGGGACTAGCGGTAATCACAGATACGCAGTATTTT. It translates to CASSPGLAVITDTQYF.